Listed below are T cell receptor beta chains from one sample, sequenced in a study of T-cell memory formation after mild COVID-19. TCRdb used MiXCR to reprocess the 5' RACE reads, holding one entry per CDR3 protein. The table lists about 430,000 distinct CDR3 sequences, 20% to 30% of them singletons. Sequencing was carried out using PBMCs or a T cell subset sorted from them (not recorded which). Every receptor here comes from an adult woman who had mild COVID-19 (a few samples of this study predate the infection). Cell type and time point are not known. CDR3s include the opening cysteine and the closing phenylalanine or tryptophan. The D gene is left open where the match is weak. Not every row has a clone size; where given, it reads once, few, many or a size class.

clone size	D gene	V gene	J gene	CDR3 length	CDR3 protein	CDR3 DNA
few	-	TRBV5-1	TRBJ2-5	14	CASSLGGKLETQYF	TGCGCCAGCAGCTTGGGAGGGAAGCTCGAGACCCAGTACTTC
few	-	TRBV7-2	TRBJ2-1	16	CASSLGAGVSYNEQFF	TGTGCCAGCAGCTTAGGGGCTGGGGTATCCTACAATGAGCAGTTCTTC
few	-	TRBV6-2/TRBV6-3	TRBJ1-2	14	CASSSLDRPYGYTF	TGTGCCAGCAGCTCCCTTGACAGGCCCTATGGCTACACCTTC
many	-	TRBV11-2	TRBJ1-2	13	CASSLGGSYGYTF	TGTGCCAGCAGCTTAGGTGGGAGCTATGGCTACACCTTC
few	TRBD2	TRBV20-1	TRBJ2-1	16	CSAPIISGEGRNEQFF	TGCAGTGCTCCGATAATTAGCGGGGAGGGGAGGAATGAGCAGTTCTTC
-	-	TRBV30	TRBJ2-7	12	CAWTGLWGEQYF	TGTGCCTGGACGGGTTTGTGGGGCGAGCAGTACTTC
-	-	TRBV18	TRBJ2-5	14	CASSLKGASETQYF	TGTGCCAGCTCACTCAAGGGTGCATCGGAGACCCAGTACTTC
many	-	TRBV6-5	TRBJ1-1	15	CASSYLATVNTEAFF	TGTGCCAGCAGCTACTTAGCGACGGTGAACACTGAAGCTTTCTTT
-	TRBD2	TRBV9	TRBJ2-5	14	CASSAGTSEATQYF	TGTGCCAGCAGCGCCGGGACTAGTGAAGCGACCCAGTACTTC
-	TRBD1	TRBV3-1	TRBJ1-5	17	CASSQAPGQGSNQPQHF	TGTGCCAGCAGCCAAGCCCCGGGACAGGGAAGCAATCAGCCCCAGCATTTT
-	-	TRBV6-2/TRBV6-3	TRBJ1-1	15	CASRTRARMNTEAFF	TGTGCCAGCCGGACCAGGGCCCGCATGAACACTGAAGCTTTCTTT
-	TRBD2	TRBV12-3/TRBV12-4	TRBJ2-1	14	CATRRAGIYNEQFF	TGTGCCACGCGGCGAGCGGGGATCTACAATGAGCAGTTCTTC
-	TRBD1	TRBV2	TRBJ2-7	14	CASSDRTGYYEQYF	TGTGCCAGCAGTGATAGGACAGGGTACTACGAGCAGTACTTC
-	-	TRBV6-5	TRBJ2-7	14	CASSPRGVWDEQYF	TGTGCCAGCAGTCCGCGGGGTGTGTGGGACGAGCAGTACTTC
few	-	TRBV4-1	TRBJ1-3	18	CASSPQVVPISSGNTIYF	TGCGCCAGCAGCCCCCAAGTTGTACCGATATCGTCTGGAAACACCATATATTTT
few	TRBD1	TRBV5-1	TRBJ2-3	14	CASSSTTGSDTQYF	TGCGCCAGCAGCTCCACGACAGGGTCCGATACGCAGTATTTT
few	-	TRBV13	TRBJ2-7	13	CASSLWAGYEQYF	TGTGCCAGCAGCTTATGGGCGGGCTACGAGCAGTACTTC
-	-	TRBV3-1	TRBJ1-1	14	CASSLTRGGTEAFF	TGTGCCAGCAGCCTGACACGAGGGGGGACTGAAGCTTTCTTT
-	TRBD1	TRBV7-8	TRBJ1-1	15	CASSATGTANTEAFF	TGTGCCAGCAGCGCAACCGGGACAGCGAACACTGAAGCTTTCTTT
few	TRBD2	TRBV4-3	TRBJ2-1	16	CASSHWTSGAYNEQFF	TGCGCCAGCAGCCACTGGACTAGCGGGGCGTACAATGAGCAGTTCTTC
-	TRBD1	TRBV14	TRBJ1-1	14	CASSQDRGRGLAFF	TGTGCCAGCAGCCAAGATCGGGGCAGGGGGCTTGCTTTCTTT
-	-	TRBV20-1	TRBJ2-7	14	CSALTTGISYEQYF	TGCAGTGCTCTGACGACAGGTATCTCCTACGAGCAGTACTTC
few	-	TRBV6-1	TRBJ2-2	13	CASSPGFAGELFF	TGTGCCAGCAGCCCAGGGTTCGCCGGGGAGCTGTTTTTT
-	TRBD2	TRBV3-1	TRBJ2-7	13	CASSQASGNEQYF	TGTGCCAGCAGCCAAGCTAGCGGTAACGAGCAGTACTTC
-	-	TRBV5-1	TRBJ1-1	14	CASSLESWSTEAFF	TGCGCCAGCAGCTTAGAGTCCTGGAGCACTGAAGCTTTCTTT
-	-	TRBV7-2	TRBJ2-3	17	CASSLDGDNSPTDTQYF	TGTGCCAGCAGCTTAGATGGTGACAACTCCCCCACAGATACGCAGTATTTT